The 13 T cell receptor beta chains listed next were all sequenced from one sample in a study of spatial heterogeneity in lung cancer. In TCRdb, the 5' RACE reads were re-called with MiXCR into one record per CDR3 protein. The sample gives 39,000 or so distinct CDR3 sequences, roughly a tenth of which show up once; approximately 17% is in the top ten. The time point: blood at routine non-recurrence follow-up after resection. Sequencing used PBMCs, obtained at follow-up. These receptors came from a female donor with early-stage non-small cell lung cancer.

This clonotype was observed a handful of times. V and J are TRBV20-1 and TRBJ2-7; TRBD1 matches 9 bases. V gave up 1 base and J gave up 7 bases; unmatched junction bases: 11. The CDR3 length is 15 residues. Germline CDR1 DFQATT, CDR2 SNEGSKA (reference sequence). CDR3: CSARVAGGTGLEQYF. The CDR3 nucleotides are TGCAGTGCTAGAGTAGCCGGGGGGACAGGGCTGGAGCAGTACTTC.

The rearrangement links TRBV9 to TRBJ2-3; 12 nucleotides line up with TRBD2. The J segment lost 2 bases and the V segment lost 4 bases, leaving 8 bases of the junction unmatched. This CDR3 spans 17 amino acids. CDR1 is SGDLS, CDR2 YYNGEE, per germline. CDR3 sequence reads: CASSPRRLAGVTDTQYF. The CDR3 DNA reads TGTGCCAGCAGCCCCCGGAGACTAGCGGGGGTCACAGATACGCAGTATTTT.

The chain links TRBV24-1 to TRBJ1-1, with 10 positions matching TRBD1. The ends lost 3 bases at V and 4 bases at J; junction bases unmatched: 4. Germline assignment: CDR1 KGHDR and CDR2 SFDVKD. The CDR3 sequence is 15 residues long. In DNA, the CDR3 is TGTGCCACCAGTGATCCAAGGACAGGGGGCACTGAAGCTTTCTTT. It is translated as CATSDPRTGGTEAFF.

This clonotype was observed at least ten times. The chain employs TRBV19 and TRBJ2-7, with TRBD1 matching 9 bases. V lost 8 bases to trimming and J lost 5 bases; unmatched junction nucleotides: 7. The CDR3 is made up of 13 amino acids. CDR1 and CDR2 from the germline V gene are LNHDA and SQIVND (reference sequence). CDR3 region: CASRTGGRDEQYF. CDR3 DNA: TGTGCCAGTCGAACAGGGGGCAGGGACGAGCAGTACTTC.

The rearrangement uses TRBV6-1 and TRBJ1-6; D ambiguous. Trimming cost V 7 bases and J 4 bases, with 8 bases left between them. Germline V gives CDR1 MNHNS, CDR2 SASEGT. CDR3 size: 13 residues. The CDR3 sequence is CASTATYNSPLHF. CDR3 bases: TGTGCCAGCACGGCCACATATAATTCACCCCTCCACTTT.

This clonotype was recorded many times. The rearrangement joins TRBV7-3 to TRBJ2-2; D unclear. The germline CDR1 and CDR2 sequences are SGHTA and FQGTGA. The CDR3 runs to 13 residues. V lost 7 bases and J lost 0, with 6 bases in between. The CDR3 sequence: CASMDSNTGELFF. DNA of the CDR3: TGTGCCAGCATGGATTCGAACACCGGGGAGCTGTTTTTT.

CDR3 nucleotides: TGTGCCAGCAGTTTATTTAGGGGGACCCTTAGCAATCAGCCCCAGCATTTT. Its translation is CASSLFRGTLSNQPQHF. The V call is TRBV28, the J call TRBJ1-5; possibly TRBD1 for D (6 bases). The V gene lost 1 base and the J gene lost 0 bases, with 13 bases spanning the gap. The CDR3 is 17 amino acids. Germline assignment: CDR1 MDHEN and CDR2 SYDVKM.

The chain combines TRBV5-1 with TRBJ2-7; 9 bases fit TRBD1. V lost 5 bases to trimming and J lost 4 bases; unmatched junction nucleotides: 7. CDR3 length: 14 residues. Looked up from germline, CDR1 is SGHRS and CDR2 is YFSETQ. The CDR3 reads CASRPDRGTYEQYF. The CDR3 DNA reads TGCGCCAGCAGACCCGACAGGGGGACTTACGAGCAGTACTTC.

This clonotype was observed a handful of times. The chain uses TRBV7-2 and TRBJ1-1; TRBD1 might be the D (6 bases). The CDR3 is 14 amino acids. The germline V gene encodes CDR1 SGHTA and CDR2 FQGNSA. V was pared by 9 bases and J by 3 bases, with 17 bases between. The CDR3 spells CASSRGGSDTEAFF. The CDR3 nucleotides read TGTGCCAGTTCTAGGGGGGGCTCGGACACTGAAGCTTTCTTT. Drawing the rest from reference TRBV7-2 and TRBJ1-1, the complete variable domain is GAGVSQSPSNKVTEKGKDVELRCDPISGHTALYWYRQSLGQGLEFLIYFQGNSAPDKSGLPSDRFSAERTGGSVSTLTIQRTQQEDSAVYLCASSRGGSDTEAFFGQGTRLTVV.

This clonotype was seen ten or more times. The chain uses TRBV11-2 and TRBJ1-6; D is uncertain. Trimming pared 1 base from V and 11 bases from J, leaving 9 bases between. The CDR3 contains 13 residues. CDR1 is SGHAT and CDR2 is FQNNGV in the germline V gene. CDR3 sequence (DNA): TGTGCCAGCAGCTTAGGCGGTGACGCACCCCTCCACTTT. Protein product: CASSLGGDAPLHF. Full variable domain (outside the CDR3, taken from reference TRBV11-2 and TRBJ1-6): EAGVAQSPRYKIIEKRQSVAFWCNPISGHATLYWYQQILGQGPKLLIQFQNNGVVDDSQLPKDRFSAERLKGVDSTLKIQPAKLEDSAVYLCASSLGGDAPLHFGNGTRLTVT.

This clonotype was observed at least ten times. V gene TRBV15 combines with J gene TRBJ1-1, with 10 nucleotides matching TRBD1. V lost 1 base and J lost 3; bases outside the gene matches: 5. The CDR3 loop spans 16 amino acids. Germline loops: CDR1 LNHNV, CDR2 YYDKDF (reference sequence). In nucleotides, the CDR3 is TGTGCCACCAGCAGAGTCGTGGGACAGGGGTACACTGAAGCTTTCTTT. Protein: CATSRVVGQGYTEAFF.

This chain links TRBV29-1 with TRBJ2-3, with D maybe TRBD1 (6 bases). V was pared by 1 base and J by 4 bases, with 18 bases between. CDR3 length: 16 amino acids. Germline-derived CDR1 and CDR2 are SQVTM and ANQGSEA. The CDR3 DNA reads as TGCAGCGTTGAAGCGATGGATGCAGGGGTGGCAGATACGCAGTATTTT. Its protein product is CSVEAMDAGVADTQYF.

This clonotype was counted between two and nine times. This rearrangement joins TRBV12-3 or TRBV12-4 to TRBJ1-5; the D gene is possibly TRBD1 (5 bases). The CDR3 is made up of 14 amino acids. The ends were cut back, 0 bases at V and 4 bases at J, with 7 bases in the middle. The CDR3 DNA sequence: TGTGCCAGCAGTTTAGCGGGGCGAAATCAGCCCCAGCATTTT. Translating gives CASSLAGRNQPQHF.